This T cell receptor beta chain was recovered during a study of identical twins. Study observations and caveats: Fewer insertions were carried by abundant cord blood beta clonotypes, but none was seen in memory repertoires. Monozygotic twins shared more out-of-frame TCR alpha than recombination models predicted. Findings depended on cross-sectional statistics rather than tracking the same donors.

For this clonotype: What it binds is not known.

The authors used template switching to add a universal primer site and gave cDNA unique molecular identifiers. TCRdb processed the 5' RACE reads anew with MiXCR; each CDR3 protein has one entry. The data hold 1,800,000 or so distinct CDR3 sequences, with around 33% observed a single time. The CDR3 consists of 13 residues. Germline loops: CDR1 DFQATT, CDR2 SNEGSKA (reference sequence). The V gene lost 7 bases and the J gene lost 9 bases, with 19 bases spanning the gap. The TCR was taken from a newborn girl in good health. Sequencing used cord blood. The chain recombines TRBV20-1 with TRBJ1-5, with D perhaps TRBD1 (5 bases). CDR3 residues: CSVPGRGLLPQHF. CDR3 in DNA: TGCAGTGTTCCGGGACGGGGGTTGCTGCCCCAGCATTTT.